The entry below gives a single TCR beta chain sequence along with its context. With 5 bases clipped from V and 3 bases from J, the junction kept 16 bases outside the gene matches. Germline loops: CDR1 MDHEN, CDR2 SYDVKM. The CDR3 runs 18 residues. The record originates from a study of siplizumab effects on memory and regulatory T cells. Only in-frame clones appear in the TCRdb table, and some are missing; sequencing was by immunoSEQ multiplex PCR. The table records roughly 100,000 clones, approximately 90% of them present only once. The sequenced sample was CD4+ T cells sorted from blood. The clonotype originates from a human donor in good health. The V gene is TRBV28, the J gene TRBJ2-7, with TRBD1 matching over 10 bases. DNA for the CDR3: TGTGCCAGCAGTACTATCGGGACAGGGGCCTCCTGGGGCTACGAGCAGTACTTC. The encoded protein is CASSTIGTGASWGYEQYF.